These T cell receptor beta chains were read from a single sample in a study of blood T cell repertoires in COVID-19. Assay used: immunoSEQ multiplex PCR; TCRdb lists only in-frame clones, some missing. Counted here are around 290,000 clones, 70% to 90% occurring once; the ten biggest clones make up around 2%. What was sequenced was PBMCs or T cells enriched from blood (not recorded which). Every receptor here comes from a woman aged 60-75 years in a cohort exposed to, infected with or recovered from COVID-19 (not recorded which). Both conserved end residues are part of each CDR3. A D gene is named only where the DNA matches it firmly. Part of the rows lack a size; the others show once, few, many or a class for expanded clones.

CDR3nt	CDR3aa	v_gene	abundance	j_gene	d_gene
TGTGCCAGCAGCCGACAGGGCCTTGAAGCTTTCTTT	CASSRQGLEAFF	TRBV11-2	-	TRBJ1-1	TRBD1
TGTGCCAGCAGGGGGGACAGGGGAACTCCCTACGAGCAGTACTTC	CASRGDRGTPYEQYF	TRBV6-5	-	TRBJ2-7	TRBD1
TGCGCCAGCAGCGCGGACAGGATGGGAAACATTCAGTACTTC	CASSADRMGNIQYF	TRBV5-1	once	TRBJ2-4	TRBD1
TGTGCCACCAGCAGAGCGGGGGGACTAGACAACACCGGGGAGCTGTTTTTT	CATSRAGGLDNTGELFF	TRBV15	-	TRBJ2-2	TRBD2
TGTGCCAGCAGTTGGGGGCCCGAGCCAGATACGCAGTATTTT	CASSWGPEPDTQYF	TRBV27	-	TRBJ2-3	-
TGTGCCAGCAGCTTACCGGGACAGGGGCCCTACGAGCAGTACTTC	CASSLPGQGPYEQYF	TRBV7-2	-	TRBJ2-7	TRBD1
TGCAGCGTTATGTCCGGTACAGATACGCAGTATTTT	CSVMSGTDTQYF	TRBV29-1	few	TRBJ2-3	-
TGTGCCAGCAGCTTAAGCCATCGCGGGAGGGGGGAGCTGTTTTTT	CASSLSHRGRGELFF	TRBV7-3	-	TRBJ2-2	TRBD2
TGTGCCAGTAGTATCGAGGACAGGGTCCTCGAGCAGTTCTTC	CASSIEDRVLEQFF	TRBV19	once	TRBJ2-1	TRBD1
TGTGCCAGTAGTACCCCTAGCGGGAGCACAGATACGCAGTATTTT	CASSTPSGSTDTQYF	TRBV19	-	TRBJ2-3	TRBD2
TGTGCCAGCTCACCCCGAACCGAGACTAGCGGGAGGGAGACCCAGTACTTC	CASSPRTETSGRETQYF	TRBV18	-	TRBJ2-5	TRBD2
TGTGCCAGCACGCCGGGACAGGGGTTCGAGCAGTACTTC	CASTPGQGFEQYF	TRBV27	-	TRBJ2-7	TRBD1
TGTGCCAGCAGCTTAGATAACAATCAGCCCCAGCATTTT	CASSLDNNQPQHF	TRBV7-8	-	TRBJ1-5	-
TGCGCCAGCACCGCCCACGGGACAGGCTCTGGGGCCAACGTCCTGACTTTC	CASTAHGTGSGANVLTF	TRBV10-2	-	TRBJ2-6	TRBD1
TGTGCCAGCAGTTTCCGCGACCCGGGACAGGGGGTGGCTTCGGATGGAAACACCATATATTTT	CASSFRDPGQGVASDGNTIYF	TRBV3-1/TRBV3-2	-	TRBJ1-3	TRBD1
TGTGCCAGCAGCCCCACTAGCGGGAGAGGCGAGACCCAGTACTTC	CASSPTSGRGETQYF	TRBV9	-	TRBJ2-5	TRBD2
TGTGCCAGCAGCTCGTACAGGGGATCCTACAATGAGCAGTTCTTC	CASSSYRGSYNEQFF	TRBV11-2	-	TRBJ2-1	TRBD1
TGTGCCAGTAGCCCCCCGACAGTGCGGAACACTGAAGCTTTCTTT	CASSPPTVRNTEAFF	TRBV19	-	TRBJ1-1	-
-	CASSTGQGRFLWTEAFF	TRBV19	-	TRBJ1-1	-
TGTGCCAGCAGACCCTATAGCGGGAGTGGATCCTACAATGAGCAGTTCTTC	CASRPYSGSGSYNEQFF	TRBV28	-	TRBJ2-1	TRBD2
TGTGCCAGCAGCCCCGGGGGGTTGGGTGGCTACACCTTC	CASSPGGLGGYTF	TRBV6-5	-	TRBJ1-2	-
TGTGCCAGCAGCCGGAGGTTGGAATCACCCCTCCACTTT	CASSRRLESPLHF	TRBV3-1/TRBV3-2	-	TRBJ1-6	-
TGTGCCAGCAGTTACGGGAATACAGGGGACACCGGGGAGCTGTTTTTT	CASSYGNTGDTGELFF	TRBV6-5	-	TRBJ2-2	TRBD1
TGCGCCAGCAGTGGGGACAGGGATAGCAATCAGCCCCAGCATTTT	CASSGDRDSNQPQHF	TRBV10-1	-	TRBJ1-5	TRBD1
TGTGCCAGCAGCGTCAGGGGTAGGTCCGGGGCCAACGTCCTGACTTTC	CASSVRGRSGANVLTF	TRBV13	-	TRBJ2-6	-
TGTGCCACCAGCTTGCCCGGGACAGGGTATGAAAAACTGTTTTTT	CATSLPGTGYEKLFF	TRBV15	-	TRBJ1-4	TRBD1
TGTGCCAGCACCGATGGCAGGACTATCAACAAGCAGTACTTC	CASTDGRTINKQYF	TRBV7-8	-	TRBJ2-7	-
TGTGCCAGCAGCTTCCCTAGCGGGAGCACCGGGGAGCTGTTTTTT	CASSFPSGSTGELFF	TRBV11-1	-	TRBJ2-2	TRBD2
TGTGCCAGCTCACCACCGGGGGGGTCAAGCGGGAGAAATGAGCAGTTCTTC	CASSPPGGSSGRNEQFF	TRBV18	-	TRBJ2-1	TRBD2
TGTGCCAGCAGCCTTAGCGGGACCGCTAATGAGCAGTTCTTC	CASSLSGTANEQFF	TRBV11-3	few	TRBJ2-1	TRBD2
TGTGCCAGCAGACCCCAGACAGACATGAACACTGAAGCTTTCTTT	CASRPQTDMNTEAFF	TRBV5-4	-	TRBJ1-1	-
TGTGCCAGCAGCCAAGGACGGCGGGATGAGCAGTTCTTC	CASSQGRRDEQFF	TRBV3-1/TRBV3-2	-	TRBJ2-1	-
TGTGCCAGCAGTTACCGTAGCGGCGAGCAGTTCTTC	CASSYRSGEQFF	TRBV6-5	-	TRBJ2-1	-
TGTGCCAGCAGTGAACCGGGACTAGGAACCTACGAGCAGTACTTC	CASSEPGLGTYEQYF	TRBV6-1	few	TRBJ2-7	TRBD2
TGTGCCTGGAGTGAAGGACAGGGGAATCAGCCCCAGCATTTT	CAWSEGQGNQPQHF	TRBV30	once	TRBJ1-5	TRBD1
TGTGCCAGTAAAATCTCTATCGGCCAGGGTAGTGAGCAGTTCTTC	CASKISIGQGSEQFF	TRBV19	-	TRBJ2-1	-
TGTGCCAGCAGCACCCGACTAGCGGGAGACTACGAGCAGTACTTC	CASSTRLAGDYEQYF	TRBV4-2	-	TRBJ2-7	TRBD2
TGTGCCAGCAGTGTCAGAAGAGGCTCCTACAATGAGCAGTTCTTC	CASSVRRGSYNEQFF	TRBV2	-	TRBJ2-1	-
TGTGCCAGCAGCGGATCCCAGGGCTCAAGAAACACCATATATTTT	CASSGSQGSRNTIYF	TRBV9	-	TRBJ1-3	-
TGTGCCAGCAATCAATTTACTAGCGGGAGATCCTACGAGCAGTACTTC	CASNQFTSGRSYEQYF	TRBV28	-	TRBJ2-7	TRBD2
TGTGCCAGCAGCCTGGCGAGCCGACAGGTAGGAGCTTTCTTT	CASSLASRQVGAFF	TRBV7-9	-	TRBJ1-1	-
TGTGCCAGTAGTCCCGGTAGCTCACCCCTCCACTTT	CASSPGSSPLHF	TRBV19	-	TRBJ1-6	-
TGTGCCAGCAGCCCCCTCGTAGCCTCGAGCTCCTATAATTCACCCCTCCACTTT	CASSPLVASSSYNSPLHF	TRBV7-2	once	TRBJ1-6	-
TGCGCCAGCAGCCTAGGCCTATACAGGGAAGATGGCTACACCTTC	CASSLGLYREDGYTF	TRBV4-1	-	TRBJ1-2	-
TGTGCCAGCAGCTCACAGGGGGCAGGGAGCACTGAAGCTTTCTTT	CASSSQGAGSTEAFF	TRBV7-9	-	TRBJ1-1	TRBD1
TGTGCCAGCTTGGGGACCCTAGGGGGCAAACTGTTTTTT	CASLGTLGGKLFF	TRBV6-5	-	TRBJ1-4	TRBD1
TGCGCCAGCAGCCCCCGGACTAGCGGGAGTAAAGAGACCCAGTACTTC	CASSPRTSGSKETQYF	TRBV5-1	-	TRBJ2-5	TRBD2
TGTGCCAGCAGCCAAGCGAGGGGACTAGCGGGAGGGAGCTCCTACAATGAGCAGTTCTTC	CASSQARGLAGGSSYNEQFF	TRBV4-2	-	TRBJ2-1	TRBD2
TGTGCCAGTATCGACAGGGAATTCTATGGCTACACCTTC	CASIDREFYGYTF	TRBV19	few	TRBJ1-2	TRBD1
TGTGCCAGCAGCCACTCGGGACACCCTGCGTTGTTCTTC	CASSHSGHPALFF	TRBV14	-	TRBJ2-1	-
TGTGCCAGCTCGGGGAGGGAGAATGAAAAACTGTTTTTT	CASSGRENEKLFF	TRBV18	-	TRBJ1-4	-
TGTGCCAGTAGTCCCCGGACAGGGAAGGATACGCAGTATTTT	CASSPRTGKDTQYF	TRBV19	-	TRBJ2-3	TRBD1
TGTGCCAGTAGTATATCCTCCGGGACAGGGGGGTTCGAGCAGTACTTC	CASSISSGTGGFEQYF	TRBV19	-	TRBJ2-7	TRBD1
TGTGCCAGCAGCTTGACGCGGGGCGGGAGGGCCGTCGGGAATGAGCAGTTCTTC	CASSLTRGGRAVGNEQFF	TRBV7-6	few	TRBJ2-1	TRBD2
TGTGCCAGCAGTCTTGCTGCCCAGGGTACGCAGTATTTT	CASSLAAQGTQYF	TRBV28	-	TRBJ2-3	-
TGTGCCAGCTCACCAAGACAGCAAGAGACCCAGTACTTC	CASSPRQQETQYF	TRBV18	-	TRBJ2-5	-
TGCGCCAGCAGCCAAGAAGGACAGGGTCCCAATTCACCCCTCCACTTT	CASSQEGQGPNSPLHF	TRBV4-1	-	TRBJ1-6	TRBD1
TGTGCCAGCAGCCGGACTCCCAATGAGCAGTTCTTC	CASSRTPNEQFF	TRBV6-5	-	TRBJ2-1	-
TGTGCCAGCTCACCACAGTGGGCTTTAAATGAAAAACTGTTTTTT	CASSPQWALNEKLFF	TRBV18	-	TRBJ1-4	-